What follows are 32 T cell receptor beta chains derived from one specimen sequenced in a study of blood T cell repertoires in COVID-19. Method: immunoSEQ multiplex PCR; TCRdb's copy keeps in-frame clones and lacks some. This table holds 130,000 to 150,000 clones, about 90% found once. Sequenced sample: PBMCs or T cells enriched from blood (not recorded which). Source of these receptors: a man aged 55 to 70 who had recovered from COVID-19.

The chain is built from TRBV7-6 and TRBJ2-7, with D perhaps TRBD2 (6 bases). From germline, CDR1 is SGHVS and CDR2 FNYEAQ. This CDR3 comprises 14 residues. Trimming took 7 bases from V and 2 from J, leaving 15 bases between them. CDR3 nucleotide sequence: TGTGCCAGCACCGAGAGGGGAGGAACCTACGAGCAGTACTTC. The encoded protein is CASTERGGTYEQYF.

CDR3 residues: CASRGTRTITGELFF. The CDR3 nucleotides are TGTGCCAGCCGCGGTACCCGAACGATCACCGGGGAGCTGTTTTTT. The chain uses TRBV3-1 (or the pseudogene TRBV3-2) and TRBJ2-2; D remains ambiguous. In germline, CDR1 is LGHDT, CDR2 YNNKEL (reference sequence). This CDR3 is 15 amino acids long. Deletions cut 8 bases from V and 4 bases from J, with 17 bases between.

This rearrangement joins TRBV2 to TRBJ1-3; tentative D call: TRBD1 (5 bases). CDR1 SNHLY and CDR2 FYNNEI come from the germline V gene. V lost 3 bases and J 4 bases, leaving 19 bases between the germline ends. CDR3 length equals 17 residues. The CDR3 DNA sequence: TGTGCCAGCAGTGACCAACGGAACAGGCACTCAGGAAACACCATATATTTT. This gives the protein CASSDQRNRHSGNTIYF.

The chain links TRBV7-9 to TRBJ1-6, with D perhaps TRBD1 (5 bases). The germline V gene encodes CDR1 SEHNR and CDR2 FQNEAQ (reference sequence). V was shortened by 6 bases and J by 13 bases, with 16 bases between the two germline ends. The CDR3 is 13 amino acids. The CDR3: CASSGRSGLPLHF. Here the CDR3 DNA reads TGTGCCAGCAGTGGAAGGTCGGGACTCCCCCTCCACTTT.

This sequence joins TRBV3-1 (or the pseudogene TRBV3-2) and TRBJ2-3; 10 bases fit TRBD2. The CDR3 is 16 residues long. CDR1 LGHDT and CDR2 YNNKEL come from the germline V gene (reference sequence). Trimming took 2 bases from V and 5 from J; bases not matched to a gene: 7. The CDR3 reads CASSQLVAGGEDTQYF. DNA for the CDR3: TGTGCCAGCAGCCAACTGGTAGCGGGGGGCGAAGATACGCAGTATTTT.

This sequence joins TRBV5-6 and TRBJ2-7, with a tentative D call TRBD1 (6 bases). Germline V gene data show CDR1 as SGHDT and CDR2 as YYEEEE. The CDR3 runs 15 residues. V was shortened by 2 bases and J by 1 base, with 13 bases between the two germline ends. The DNA for the CDR3 is TGTGCCAGCAGCTTAGGGACAACCTGGTCCTACGAGCAGTACTTC. Its protein is CASSLGTTWSYEQYF.

This rearrangement joins TRBV7-8 to TRBJ1-1, with D possibly matching TRBD1 (5 bases). The CDR3 is 15 residues long. The V gene's germline CDR1 is SGHVS and CDR2 FQNEAQ. Trimming took 5 bases from V and 6 from J, leaving 19 bases between them. The CDR3 DNA is TGTGCCAGCAGCGGGGGGGACCTCTCATGGGCTGAAGCTTTCTTT. It yields the protein CASSGGDLSWAEAFF.

The chain recombines TRBV5-8 with TRBJ2-5, with TRBD1 as a possible D gene (6 bases). Germline V gives CDR1 SGHTS, CDR2 YDEGEE. The CDR3 runs 12 residues. Trimming stripped 4 bases from V and 5 bases from J, with 9 bases between. The CDR3 protein is CASSQRGETQYF. As DNA, the CDR3 is TGTGCCAGCAGCCAGAGGGGGGAGACCCAGTACTTC.

The chain employs TRBV6-6 and TRBJ2-7; the match to TRBD1 covers 9 bases. V shed 7 bases, J shed 12 bases, and the junction held 16 bases outside the gene matches. CDR1 MNHNY and CDR2 SVGAGI come from the germline V gene (reference sequence). The CDR3 contains 14 residues. CDR3 nucleotide sequence: TGTGCCAGCACCTCCGGGACAGGGACAAGTCGTCGGTACTTC. It codes for CASTSGTGTSRRYF.

CDR3 sequence: CATSRLTSGVYEQYF. CDR3 DNA sequence: TGTGCCACCAGTAGACTGACTAGCGGTGTCTACGAGCAGTACTTC. The V and J genes are TRBV15 and TRBJ2-7; 9 bases map to TRBD2. The length of the CDR3 is 15 residues. With 6 bases clipped from V and 3 bases from J, the junction kept 9 bases outside the gene matches. In germline, CDR1 is LNHNV, CDR2 YYDKDF (reference sequence). The full variable domain, its missing parts supplied by reference TRBV15 and TRBJ2-7, is DAMVIQNPRYQVTQFGKPVTLSCSQTLNHNVMYWYQQKSSQAPKLLFHYYDKDFNNEADTPDNFQSRRPNTSFCFLDIRSPGLGDTAMYLCATSRLTSGVYEQYFGPGTRLTVT.

This clone was detected only once. V usage is TRBV20-1 and J usage is TRBJ2-1; D is ambiguous. The V end was cut by 6 bases, the J end by 8 bases, with 11 bases between. From germline, CDR1 is DFQATT and CDR2 SNEGSKA (reference sequence). The CDR3 runs 11 residues. The CDR3 sequence: CSAGRTDEQFF. For the CDR3, the DNA is TGCAGTGCGGGCAGAACGGATGAGCAGTTCTTC.

The chain links TRBV6-1 to TRBJ2-1; 7 bases fit TRBD1. The V gene end was trimmed by 1 base and the J gene end by 10 bases; junction bases not matched to a gene: 13. The CDR3 is made up of 16 amino acids. The germline CDR1 and CDR2 sequences are MNHNS and SASEGT. The CDR3 DNA reads as TGTGCCAGCAGTGAAGGGAGGAGGCAGGGGGATCAGGAGCAGTTCTTC. Protein sequence: CASSEGRRQGDQEQFF.

In DNA, the CDR3 is TGTGCCAGCAGCTTGGTTGGCAGGCAAGAGACCCAGTACTTC. Amino acids: CASSLVGRQETQYF. V is TRBV5-6 and J is TRBJ2-5; the D is unclear. Between the trimmed V and J ends, which lost 0 bases and 2 bases, there was a span of 8 bases. The CDR3 loop spans 14 amino acids. CDR1 and CDR2 (germline): SGHDT, YYEEEE.

This sequence joins TRBV11-2 and TRBJ2-7, with TRBD2 matching 8 bases. V shed 2 bases and J 4 bases; nucleotides not matched to a gene: 13. CDR3 size: 17 residues. Germline V gene lookup returns CDR1 SGHAT and CDR2 FQNNGV. The CDR3 region has the DNA TGTGCCAGCAGCTTAATCTCGGCGGGAGGACCCTTTTACGAGCAGTACTTC. Protein sequence: CASSLISAGGPFYEQYF.

A single count supports this clone. The rearrangement uses TRBV5-1 and TRBJ2-3; no clear D. The germline V and J ends were trimmed by 2 bases and 1 base, with 5 bases remaining between them. CDR3 size: 13 residues. The germline CDR1 and CDR2 sequences are SGHRS and YFSETQ. CDR3 loop: CASSLPGTDTQYF. The DNA for the CDR3 is TGCGCCAGCAGCTTACCGGGCACAGATACGCAGTATTTT.

The rearrangement links TRBV12-3 or TRBV12-4 to TRBJ1-2; 8 positions agree with TRBD1. This CDR3 has 13 amino acids. V was clipped by 5 bases and J by 5 bases; unmatched bases: 4. CDR3 sequence: CASSPGQVYGYTF. The CDR3 DNA sequence: TGTGCCAGCAGTCCGGGACAGGTTTATGGCTACACCTTC.

The chain recombines TRBV5-1 with TRBJ2-7; 8 nucleotides align to TRBD2. Trimming removed 2 bases from V and 7 bases from J; junction bases left unmatched: 5. Germline V lookup: CDR1 SGHRS, CDR2 YFSETQ. The length of the CDR3 is 13 residues. CDR3 sequence reads: CASSFPGGREQYF. CDR3 nucleotides: TGCGCCAGCAGCTTCCCGGGGGGGAGGGAGCAGTACTTC.

CDR3 sequence: CASSLGTENNEQFF. The CDR3 region has the DNA TGCGCCAGCAGCTTAGGGACAGAAAACAATGAGCAGTTCTTC. This sequence joins TRBV5-1 and TRBJ2-1; 7 bases map to TRBD1. Trimming cost V 2 bases and J 5 bases; bases outside gene matches: 4. CDR3 length equals 14 residues. From germline, CDR1 is SGHRS and CDR2 YFSETQ.

About this clone: This sample includes further DNA sequences coding for the same CDR3. The V call is TRBV18, the J call TRBJ2-7; no reliable D call. The CDR3 totals 12 residues. V shed 3 bases and J shed 1 base, with 4 bases lying between them. Germline V gene data show CDR1 as KGHSH and CDR2 as LQKENI. Here the CDR3 reads CASSPESYEQYF. Written as DNA, the CDR3 is TGTGCCAGCTCACCGGAGTCCTACGAGCAGTACTTC.

The rearrangement uses TRBV19 and TRBJ1-6; TRBD1 matches at 8 bases. V was pared by 1 base and J by 13 bases, with 6 bases of the junction left unmatched. CDR1 and CDR2 from the germline V gene are LNHDA and SQIVND (reference sequence). The CDR3 runs to 14 residues. The CDR3 DNA is TGTGCCAGTAGTATAGGACAGGGGAATCCGCCCCTCCACTTT. The encoded protein is CASSIGQGNPPLHF.

V and J are TRBV9 and TRBJ2-1; D gene uncertain. The CDR3 extends over 15 amino acids. Trimming removed 0 bases at V and 0 bases at J, with 7 bases between. Germline V gene sequence: CDR1 SGDLS, CDR2 YYNGEE. CDR3 nucleotide sequence: TGTGCCAGCAGCGTAGGCGTAAGCTCCTACAATGAGCAGTTCTTC. Amino acid sequence: CASSVGVSSYNEQFF.

CDR3 nucleotide sequence: TGTGCCTGGATACAGGGACGAGAGACCCAGTACTTC. This gives the protein CAWIQGRETQYF. This chain uses TRBV30 with TRBJ2-5; D may be TRBD1 (6 bases). There are 12 residues in the CDR3. The germline gives CDR1 GTSNPN, CDR2 SVGIG (reference sequence). V was shortened by 4 bases and J by 4 bases, with 10 bases between the two germline ends.

In this sample, this clone turned up once. The chain joins TRBV25-1 to TRBJ2-1; a weak D match, TRBD2 (5 bases). This CDR3 spans 17 amino acids. With 0 bases removed from V and 7 bases from J, the gap between germline ends came to 19 bases. CDR1 MGHDK and CDR2 SYGVNS come from the germline V gene. Here the CDR3 reads CASSEYRADAVRNEQFF. In DNA form, the CDR3 reads TGTGCCAGCAGTGAATATAGAGCGGACGCGGTCCGAAATGAGCAGTTCTTC.

The rearrangement joins TRBV5-1 to TRBJ2-3, with 7 positions matching TRBD1. The CDR3 runs to 14 residues. Germline V gene lookup returns CDR1 SGHRS and CDR2 YFSETQ. V was pared by 4 bases and J by 5 bases, with 7 bases of the junction left unmatched. The CDR3 DNA reads as TGCGCCAGCAGCCCCCAGACAGGGCAAGATACGCAGTATTTT. Translation: CASSPQTGQDTQYF.

This chain uses TRBV7-3 with TRBJ2-7; D unresolved. The CDR3 spans 13 residues. Trimming took 3 bases from V and 1 from J, leaving 7 bases between them. Germline V gives CDR1 SGHTA, CDR2 FQGTGA. CDR3 DNA: TGTGCCAGCAGCTTGAGCGCTTCCTACGAGCAGTACTTC. Protein: CASSLSASYEQYF.

The chain joins TRBV7-8 to TRBJ1-4; 10 bases align to TRBD1. The CDR3 is 17 amino acids. Trimming removed 5 bases from V and 3 bases from J; junction bases left unmatched: 9. Germline V gives CDR1 SGHVS, CDR2 FQNEAQ. CDR3 protein: CASSPVTGQGPNEKLFF. The CDR3 bases are TGTGCCAGCAGCCCAGTGACGGGACAGGGGCCTAATGAAAAACTGTTTTTT. Full variable domain (missing parts from reference TRBV7-8 and TRBJ1-4): GAGVSQSPRYKVAKRGQDVALRCDPISGHVSLFWYQQALGQGPEFLTYFQNEAQLDKSGLPSDRFFAERPEGSVSTLKIQRTQQEDSAVYLCASSPVTGQGPNEKLFFGSGTQLSVL.

The chain joins TRBV29-1 to TRBJ1-3; D perhaps matches TRBD1 (5 bases). V gave up 4 bases and J gave up 4 bases, with 11 bases separating them. This CDR3 spans 13 amino acids. Per germline, CDR1 SQVTM and CDR2 ANQGSEA. The CDR3 here is CSVGNQGGNTIYF. The CDR3 DNA reads as TGCAGCGTTGGTAACCAGGGCGGAAACACCATATATTTT.

The chain carries TRBV28 and TRBJ1-6; TRBD1 aligns across 7 bases. CDR3 length: 15 amino acids. J lost 5 bases, V lost 4 bases, and 5 bases had no gene match. Germline loops: CDR1 MDHEN, CDR2 SYDVKM. CDR3 in DNA: TGTGCCAGCAGTTCCGCCGACAGGGATAATTCACCCCTCCACTTT. Amino acid sequence: CASSSADRDNSPLHF.

The chain combines TRBV18 with TRBJ1-1; perhaps TRBD1 as D (6 bases). This CDR3 has 14 amino acids. Germline CDR1 is KGHSH and CDR2 is LQKENI. The ends were cut back, 1 base at V and 1 base at J, with 7 bases in the middle. The CDR3 is CASSPRGGNTEAFF. The CDR3 DNA follows: TGTGCCAGCTCACCACGAGGGGGGAACACTGAAGCTTTCTTT.

The chain recombines TRBV6-5 with TRBJ2-7; D is unclear. CDR1 and CDR2 (germline): MNHEY, SVGAGI. This CDR3 has 14 residues. The germline V and J ends were trimmed by 0 bases and 3 bases, with 9 bases remaining between them. The CDR3 DNA reads as TGTGCCAGCAGTTACTCGGCCCAAGTCTACGAGCAGTACTTC. This codes for CASSYSAQVYEQYF.

The J gene is TRBJ2-7, the V gene TRBV11-2; 9 nucleotides match TRBD1. This CDR3 contains 14 residues. The germline V gene has CDR1 SGHAT and CDR2 FQNNGV. V trimming: 6 bases; J trimming: 2 bases; junction bases outside the gene matches: 5. CDR3 amino acids: CASRSGTGTYEQYF. The CDR3 bases are TGTGCCAGCAGGTCCGGGACAGGGACCTACGAGCAGTACTTC. The whole variable domain, remainder taken from reference TRBV11-2 and TRBJ2-7, is EAGVAQSPRYKIIEKRQSVAFWCNPISGHATLYWYQQILGQGPKLLIQFQNNGVVDDSQLPKDRFSAERLKGVDSTLKIQPAKLEDSAVYLCASRSGTGTYEQYFGPGTRLTVT.

The chain is built from TRBV5-4 and TRBJ1-4; the D gene is possibly TRBD1 (5 bases). This CDR3 contains 17 residues. V dropped 4 bases and J dropped 4 bases, with 20 bases sitting between them. The germline V gene encodes CDR1 SGHNT and CDR2 YYREEE (reference sequence). The chain's CDR3 is CASSSIGGVSYNEKLFF. The CDR3 DNA is TGTGCCAGCAGCAGTATTGGGGGGGTCAGCTATAATGAAAAACTGTTTTTT.